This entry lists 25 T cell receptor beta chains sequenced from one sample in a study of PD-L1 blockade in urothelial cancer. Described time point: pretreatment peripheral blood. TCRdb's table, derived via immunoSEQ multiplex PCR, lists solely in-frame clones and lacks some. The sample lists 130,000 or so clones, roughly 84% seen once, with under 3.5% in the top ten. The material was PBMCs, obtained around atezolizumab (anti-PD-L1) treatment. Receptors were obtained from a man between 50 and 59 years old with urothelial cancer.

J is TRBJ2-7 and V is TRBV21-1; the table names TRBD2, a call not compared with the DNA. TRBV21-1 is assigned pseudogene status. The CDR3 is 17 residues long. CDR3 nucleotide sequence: TGTGCCAGCAGCAAATGTGAGGGACTAGAGGATTTCTACGAGCAGTACTTC. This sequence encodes CASSKCEGLEDFYEQYF.

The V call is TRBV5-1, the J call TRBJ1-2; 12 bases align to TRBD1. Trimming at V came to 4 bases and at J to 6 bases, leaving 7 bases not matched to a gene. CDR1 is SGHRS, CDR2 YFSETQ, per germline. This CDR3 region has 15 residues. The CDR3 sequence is CASSPSGTGGHGYTF. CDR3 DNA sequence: TGCGCCAGCAGCCCATCCGGGACAGGGGGCCATGGCTACACCTTC.

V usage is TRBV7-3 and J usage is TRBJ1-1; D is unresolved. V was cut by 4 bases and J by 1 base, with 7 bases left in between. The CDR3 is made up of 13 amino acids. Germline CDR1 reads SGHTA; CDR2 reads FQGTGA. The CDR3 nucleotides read TGTGCCAGCAGCTCCACACGGAACACTGAAGCTTTCTTT. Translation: CASSSTRNTEAFF.

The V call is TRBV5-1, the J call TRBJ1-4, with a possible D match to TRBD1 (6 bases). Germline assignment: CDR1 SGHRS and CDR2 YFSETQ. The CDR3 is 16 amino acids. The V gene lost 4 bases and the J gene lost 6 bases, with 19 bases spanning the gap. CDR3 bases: TGCGCCAGCAGCCCCGGACAGCCCCGTCGGGATGAAAAACTGTTTTTT. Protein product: CASSPGQPRRDEKLFF.

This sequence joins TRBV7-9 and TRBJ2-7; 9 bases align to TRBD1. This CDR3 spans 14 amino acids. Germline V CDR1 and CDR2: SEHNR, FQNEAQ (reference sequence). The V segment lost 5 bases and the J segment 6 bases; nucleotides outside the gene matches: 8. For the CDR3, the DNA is TGTGCCAGCAGCGAGACAGGGGGAAGTCGCGAGCAGTACTTC. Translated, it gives CASSETGGSREQYF. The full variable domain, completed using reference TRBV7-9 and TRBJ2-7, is DTGVSQNPRHKITKRGQNVTFRCDPISEHNRLYWYRQTLGQGPEFLTYFQNEAQLEKSRLLSDRFSAERPKGSFSTLEIQRTEQGDSAMYLCASSETGGSREQYFGPGTRLTVT.

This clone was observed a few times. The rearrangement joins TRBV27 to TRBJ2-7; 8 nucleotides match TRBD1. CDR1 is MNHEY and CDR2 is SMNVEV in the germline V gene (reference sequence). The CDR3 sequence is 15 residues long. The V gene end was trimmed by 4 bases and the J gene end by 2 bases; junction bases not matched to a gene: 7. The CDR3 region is CASSSKGTGTYEQYF. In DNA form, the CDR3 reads TGTGCCAGCAGTTCCAAAGGGACAGGTACCTACGAGCAGTACTTC.

CDR3: CASSLQGPGGNQPQHF. CDR3 nucleotide sequence: TGCGCCAGCAGCTTGCAGGGGCCAGGAGGCAATCAGCCCCAGCATTTT. The genes are TRBV5-1 and TRBJ1-5, with D possibly matching TRBD1 (6 bases). Trimming removed 1 base at V and 2 bases at J, with 13 bases between. The CDR3 spans 16 residues. CDR1 and CDR2 (germline): SGHRS, YFSETQ.

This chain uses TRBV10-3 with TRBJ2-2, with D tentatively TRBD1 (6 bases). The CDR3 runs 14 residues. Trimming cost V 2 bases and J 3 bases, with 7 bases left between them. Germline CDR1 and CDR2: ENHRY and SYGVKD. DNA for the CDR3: TGTGCCATCAGTGAGAGGACAGACACCGGGGAGCTGTTTTTT. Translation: CAISERTDTGELFF.

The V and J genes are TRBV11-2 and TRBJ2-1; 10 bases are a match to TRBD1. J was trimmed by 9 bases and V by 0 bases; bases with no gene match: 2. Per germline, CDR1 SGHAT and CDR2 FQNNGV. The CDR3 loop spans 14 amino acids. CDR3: CASSLEGTGVEQFF. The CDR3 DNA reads TGTGCCAGCAGCTTAGAGGGGACAGGGGTTGAGCAGTTCTTC.

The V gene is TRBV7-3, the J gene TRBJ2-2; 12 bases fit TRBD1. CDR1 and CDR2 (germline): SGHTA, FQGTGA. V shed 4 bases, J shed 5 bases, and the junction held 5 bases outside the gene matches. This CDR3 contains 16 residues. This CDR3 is CASSSGTGGLTGELFF. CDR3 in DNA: TGTGCCAGCAGCTCGGGGACAGGGGGCCTTACCGGGGAGCTGTTTTTT.

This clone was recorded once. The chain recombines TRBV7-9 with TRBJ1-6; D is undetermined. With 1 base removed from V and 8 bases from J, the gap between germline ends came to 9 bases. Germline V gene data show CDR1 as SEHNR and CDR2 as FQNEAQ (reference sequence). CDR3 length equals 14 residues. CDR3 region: CASSLELSYSPLHF. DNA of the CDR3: TGTGCCAGCAGCTTAGAACTAAGTTATTCACCCCTCCACTTT.

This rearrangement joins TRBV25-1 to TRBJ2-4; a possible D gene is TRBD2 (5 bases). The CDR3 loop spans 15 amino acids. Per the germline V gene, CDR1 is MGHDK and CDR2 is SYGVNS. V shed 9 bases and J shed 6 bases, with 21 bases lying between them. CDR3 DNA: TGTGCCAGACGCCATGGGGAGACCGCCTTAAACATTCAGTACTTC. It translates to CARRHGETALNIQYF.

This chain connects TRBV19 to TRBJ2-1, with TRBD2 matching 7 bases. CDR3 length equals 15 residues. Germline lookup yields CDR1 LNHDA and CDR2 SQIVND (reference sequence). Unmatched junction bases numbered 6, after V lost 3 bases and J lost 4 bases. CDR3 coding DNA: TGTGCCAGTAGTATGCCGACTAGCCGTTACAATGAGCAGTTCTTC. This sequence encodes CASSMPTSRYNEQFF. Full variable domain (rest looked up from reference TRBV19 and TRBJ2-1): DGGITQSPKYLFRKEGQNVTLSCEQNLNHDAMYWYRQDPGQGLRLIYYSQIVNDFQKGDIAEGYSVSREKKESFPLTVTSAQKNPTAFYLCASSMPTSRYNEQFFGPGTRLTVL.

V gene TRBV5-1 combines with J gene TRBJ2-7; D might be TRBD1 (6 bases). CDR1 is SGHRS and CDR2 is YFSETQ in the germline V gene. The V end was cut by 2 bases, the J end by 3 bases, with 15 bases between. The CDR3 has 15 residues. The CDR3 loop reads CASSFLAGADYEQYF. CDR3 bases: TGCGCCAGCAGCTTCCTGGCAGGGGCGGACTACGAGCAGTACTTC.

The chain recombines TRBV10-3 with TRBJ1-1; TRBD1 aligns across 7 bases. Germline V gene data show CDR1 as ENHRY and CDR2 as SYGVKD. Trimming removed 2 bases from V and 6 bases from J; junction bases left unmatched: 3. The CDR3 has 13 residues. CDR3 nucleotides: TGTGCCATCAGTGAGGAAACAGGGGCTGAAGCTTTCTTT. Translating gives CAISEETGAEAFF.

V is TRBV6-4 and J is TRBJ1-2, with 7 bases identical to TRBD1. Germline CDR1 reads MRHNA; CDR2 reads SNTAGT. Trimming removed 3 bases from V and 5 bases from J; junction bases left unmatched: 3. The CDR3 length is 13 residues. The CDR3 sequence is CASSDTGAYGYTF. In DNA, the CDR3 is TGTGCCAGCAGTGATACAGGGGCATATGGCTACACCTTC.

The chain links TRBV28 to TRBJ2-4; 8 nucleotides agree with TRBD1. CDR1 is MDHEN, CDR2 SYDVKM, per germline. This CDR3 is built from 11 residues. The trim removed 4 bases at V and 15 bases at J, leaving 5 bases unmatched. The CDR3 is CASSSGQGRYF. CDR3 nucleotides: TGTGCCAGCAGTTCAGGACAGGGCCGGTACTTC.

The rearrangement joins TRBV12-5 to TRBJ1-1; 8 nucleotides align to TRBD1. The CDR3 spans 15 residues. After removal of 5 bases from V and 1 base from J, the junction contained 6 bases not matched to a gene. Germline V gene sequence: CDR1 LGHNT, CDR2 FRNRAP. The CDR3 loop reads CASGPGQGTNTEAFF. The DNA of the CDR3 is TGTGCTAGTGGTCCCGGACAGGGAACGAACACTGAAGCTTTCTTT.

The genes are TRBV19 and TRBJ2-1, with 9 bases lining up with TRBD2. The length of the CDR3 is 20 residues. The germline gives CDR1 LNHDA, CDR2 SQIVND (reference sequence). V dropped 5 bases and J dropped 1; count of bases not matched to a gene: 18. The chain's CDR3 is CASSYSFGNSGRVSYNEQFF. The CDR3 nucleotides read TGTGCCAGTAGTTATAGCTTTGGAAATAGCGGGAGAGTTTCCTACAATGAGCAGTTCTTC.

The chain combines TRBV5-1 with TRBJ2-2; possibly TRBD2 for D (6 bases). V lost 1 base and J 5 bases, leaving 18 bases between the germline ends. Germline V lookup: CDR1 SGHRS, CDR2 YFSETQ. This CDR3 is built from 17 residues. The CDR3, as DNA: TGCGCCAGCAGCTTGCGTGTCGGGGGACCCTTAACCGGGGAGCTGTTTTTT. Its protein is CASSLRVGGPLTGELFF. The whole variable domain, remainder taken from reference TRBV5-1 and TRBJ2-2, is KAGVTQTPRYLIKTRGQQVTLSCSPISGHRSVSWYQQTPGQGLQFLFEYFSETQRNKGNFPGRFSGRQFSNSRSEMNVSTLELGDSALYLCASSLRVGGPLTGELFFGEGSRLTVL.

Written as DNA, the CDR3 is TGTGCCAGCAGCTTCCGGAAGTGGGGCGAGGATGAAAAACTGTTTTTT. Translation: CASSFRKWGEDEKLFF. This chain uses TRBV5-4 with TRBJ1-4, with D possibly matching TRBD1 (5 bases). CDR3 length: 16 residues. The V gene's germline CDR1 is SGHNT and CDR2 YYREEE (reference sequence). The V end lost 2 bases, the J end lost 6 bases, and 17 bases lay between the germline ends.

CDR3 sequence reads: CASRTTGVNTEAFF. The CDR3 bases are TGTGCCAGCAGAACGACAGGGGTGAACACTGAAGCTTTCTTT. The rearrangement links TRBV28 to TRBJ1-1, with 8 bases fitting TRBD1. V trimming: 6 bases; J trimming: 0 bases; junction bases outside the gene matches: 3. This CDR3 region has 14 residues. Looked up from germline, CDR1 is MDHEN and CDR2 is SYDVKM.

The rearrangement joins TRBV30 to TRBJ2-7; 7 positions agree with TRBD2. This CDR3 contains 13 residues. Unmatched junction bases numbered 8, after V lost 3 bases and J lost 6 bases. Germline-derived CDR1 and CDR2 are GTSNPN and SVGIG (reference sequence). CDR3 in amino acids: CAWSGPAGIEQYF. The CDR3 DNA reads TGTGCCTGGAGCGGTCCAGCGGGAATCGAGCAGTACTTC.

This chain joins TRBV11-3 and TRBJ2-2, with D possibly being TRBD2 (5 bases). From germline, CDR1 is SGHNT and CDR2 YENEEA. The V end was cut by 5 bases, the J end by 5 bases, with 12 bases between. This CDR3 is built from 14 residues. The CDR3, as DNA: TGTGCCAGCAGCAATGGCGGCGGGACCGGGGAGCTGTTTTTT. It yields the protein CASSNGGGTGELFF.

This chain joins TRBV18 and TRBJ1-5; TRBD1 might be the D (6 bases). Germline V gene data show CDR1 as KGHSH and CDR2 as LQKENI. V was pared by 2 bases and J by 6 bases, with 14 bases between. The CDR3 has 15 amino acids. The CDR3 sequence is CASSPSAGEPQPQHF. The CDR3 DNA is TGTGCCAGCTCACCAAGTGCAGGGGAGCCTCAGCCCCAGCATTTT. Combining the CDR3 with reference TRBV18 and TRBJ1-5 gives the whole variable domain NAGVMQNPRHLVRRRGQEARLRCSPMKGHSHVYWYRQLPEEGLKFMVYLQKENIIDESGMPKERFSAEFPKEGPSILRIQQVVRGDSAAYFCASSPSAGEPQPQHFGDGTRLSIL.